This entry lists 17 T cell receptor beta chains sequenced from one sample in a study of siplizumab effects on memory and regulatory T cells. Profiling relied on immunoSEQ multiplex PCR, and the TCRdb table lists in-frame clones only, not all of them. Of over 70,000 clones listed, 85% to 95% are singletons. Sequencing was carried out using CD8+ T cells sorted from blood. These receptors came from a human donor in good health.

The chain is built from TRBV5-4 and TRBJ2-2; D unclear. Germline V gene data show CDR1 as SGHNT and CDR2 as YYREEE (reference sequence). The V end lost 7 bases, the J end lost 4 bases, and 8 bases lay between the germline ends. CDR3 length equals 12 residues. CDR3 amino acids: CASLRPTGELFF. CDR3 DNA: TGTGCCAGCCTCCGCCCCACCGGGGAGCTGTTTTTT.

The gene calls are TRBV9 and TRBJ1-4, with 7 bases aligning to TRBD1. Germline V gives CDR1 SGDLS, CDR2 YYNGEE. V lost 4 bases to trimming and J lost 0 bases; unmatched junction nucleotides: 3. CDR3 length: 15 residues. CDR3 amino acids: CASSFTGATNEKLFF. The CDR3 DNA follows: TGTGCCAGCAGCTTTACAGGGGCAACTAATGAAAAACTGTTTTTT.

The rearrangement links TRBV18 to TRBJ2-7; no reliable D call. The ends were cut back, 2 bases at V and 3 bases at J, with 8 bases in the middle. This CDR3 spans 13 amino acids. Germline V gene lookup returns CDR1 KGHSH and CDR2 LQKENI. CDR3 sequence reads: CASSPETYYEQYF. The CDR3 DNA reads TGTGCCAGCTCACCAGAGACGTACTACGAGCAGTACTTC.

The V and J genes are TRBV7-9 and TRBJ2-3; no definite D call. Between the trimmed V and J ends, which lost 4 bases and 2 bases, there was a span of 7 bases. Germline V gene sequence: CDR1 SEHNR, CDR2 FQNEAQ (reference sequence). The CDR3 contains 13 residues. CDR3 amino acids: CASSSPNTDTQYF. The CDR3 nucleotides read TGTGCCAGCAGCTCACCAAACACAGATACGCAGTATTTT.

The V and J genes are TRBV11-3 and TRBJ1-3, with D possibly being TRBD1 (5 bases). V dropped 2 bases and J dropped 0 bases, with 14 bases sitting between them. This CDR3 has 17 amino acids. CDR1 is SGHNT, CDR2 YENEEA, per germline. The CDR3 here is CASSLPGGSRSGNTIYF. The CDR3 bases are TGTGCCAGCAGCTTACCCGGGGGGAGCCGCTCTGGAAACACCATATATTTT.

The chain uses TRBV6-6 and TRBJ1-5; 7 nucleotides match TRBD1. This CDR3 spans 15 amino acids. Trimming took 5 bases from V and 2 from J; bases not matched to a gene: 6. CDR1 and CDR2 (germline): MNHNY, SVGAGI (reference sequence). The CDR3 DNA is TGTGCCAGCAGTAAGGGACAGTGGGGCAATCAGCCCCAGCATTTT. It translates to CASSKGQWGNQPQHF.

The chain carries TRBV30 and TRBJ2-5; D remains unclear. The germline gives CDR1 GTSNPN, CDR2 SVGIG (reference sequence). The CDR3 totals 12 residues. V lost 1 base, J lost 4 bases, and 7 bases lay in between. The CDR3: CAWSGWRETQYF. In DNA, the CDR3 is TGTGCCTGGAGTGGGTGGCGAGAGACCCAGTACTTC.

V gene TRBV15 combines with J gene TRBJ1-1, with TRBD1 as a possible D gene (6 bases). Germline V CDR1 and CDR2: LNHNV, YYDKDF (reference sequence). Trimming cost V 0 bases and J 0 bases, with 8 bases left between them. This CDR3 has 15 residues. In DNA form, the CDR3 reads TGTGCCACCAGCAGAGAGGGACACTTGAACACTGAAGCTTTCTTT. Its protein is CATSREGHLNTEAFF.

The chain is built from TRBV5-4 and TRBJ2-7; 12 bases match TRBD2. This CDR3 contains 16 residues. Germline loops: CDR1 SGHNT, CDR2 YYREEE (reference sequence). V gave up 4 bases and J gave up 4 bases; unmatched junction bases: 9. Here the CDR3 DNA reads TGTGCCAGCAGCGGTACTAGCGGGAGGCTCTCTTACGAGCAGTACTTC. Amino acids: CASSGTSGRLSYEQYF.

The J gene is TRBJ2-7, the V gene TRBV2; 8 positions agree with TRBD2. The germline V gene encodes CDR1 SNHLY and CDR2 FYNNEI. The CDR3 spans 13 residues. V shed 5 bases and J 5 bases; nucleotides not matched to a gene: 5. CDR3 DNA sequence: TGTGCCAGCAGTCCAATGACTAGCGACGAGCAGTACTTC. This gives the protein CASSPMTSDEQYF.

This chain uses TRBV5-4 with TRBJ1-6; no clear D. Trimming removed 4 bases at V and 0 bases at J, with 14 bases between. Germline CDR1 and CDR2: SGHNT and YYREEE (reference sequence). This CDR3 is built from 17 residues. In DNA, the CDR3 is TGTGCCAGCAGCCCCGAGGGAGGTAGCTCCTATAATTCACCCCTCCACTTT. Residues: CASSPEGGSSYNSPLHF.

The chain is built from TRBV5-1 and TRBJ2-7, with TRBD1 identical over 7 bases. The trim removed 4 bases at V and 2 bases at J, leaving 6 bases unmatched. The CDR3 spans 14 residues. CDR1 is SGHRS, CDR2 YFSETQ, per germline. For the CDR3, the DNA is TGCGCCAGCAGCCCGAGGGACAGACCCTACGAGCAGTACTTC. Protein product: CASSPRDRPYEQYF.

The rearrangement links TRBV29-1 to TRBJ2-7, with a possible D match to TRBD1 (6 bases). V was cut by 4 bases and J by 3 bases, with 19 bases left in between. The CDR3 consists of 15 residues. Germline CDR1 SQVTM, CDR2 ANQGSEA. CDR3 residues: CSVVGQTTVNYEQYF. Here the CDR3 DNA reads TGCAGCGTTGTGGGACAAACGACCGTCAACTACGAGCAGTACTTC.

The sample holds one count of this clone. In DNA, the CDR3 is TGTGCCAGCAGCTTAGAGGGGGGTGGCACTGAAGCTTTCTTT. It specifies CASSLEGGGTEAFF. The chain carries TRBV7-6 and TRBJ1-1, with D tentatively TRBD1 (6 bases). Germline CDR1 is SGHVS and CDR2 is FNYEAQ. This CDR3 is built from 14 residues. Trimming left V 1 base short and J 4 bases short, with 10 bases between. The whole variable domain, filled in from reference TRBV7-6 and TRBJ1-1, reads GAGVSQSPRYKVTKRGQDVALRCDPISGHVSLYWYRQALGQGPEFLTYFNYEAQQDKSGLPNDRFSAERPEGSISTLTIQRTEQRDSAMYRCASSLEGGGTEAFFGQGTRLTVV.

This sequence joins TRBV11-1 and TRBJ2-3, with D possibly matching TRBD2 (5 bases). With 2 bases removed from V and 1 base from J, the gap between germline ends came to 10 bases. From germline, CDR1 is SGHAT and CDR2 FQDESV (reference sequence). The CDR3 is 15 amino acids. The DNA for the CDR3 is TGTGCCAGCAGCTTATTGACTACCCGCACAGATACGCAGTATTTT. It translates to CASSLLTTRTDTQYF. Supplemented by reference TRBV11-1 and TRBJ2-3, the full variable domain reads EAEVAQSPRYKITEKSQAVAFWCDPISGHATLYWYRQILGQGPELLVQFQDESVVDDSQLPKDRFSAERLKGVDSTLKIQPAELGDSAMYLCASSLLTTRTDTQYFGPGTRLTVL.

The chain has TRBV29-1 and TRBJ2-1, with D perhaps matching TRBD2 (5 bases). V lost 0 bases and J 4 bases, leaving 16 bases between the germline ends. The germline CDR1 and CDR2 sequences are SQVTM and ANQGSEA. The CDR3 runs to 16 residues. The DNA for the CDR3 is TGCAGCGTTGAAGACTTGGGGAGCGGAAGTTACAATGAGCAGTTCTTC. This codes for CSVEDLGSGSYNEQFF.

The chain links TRBV12-5 to TRBJ2-7; TRBD1 aligns across 9 bases. CDR3 length equals 14 residues. The germline gives CDR1 LGHNT, CDR2 FRNRAP. V shed 7 bases and J 2 bases; nucleotides not matched to a gene: 6. The CDR3 nucleotides are TGTGCTAGTGCCCCCGGGACAGGGACCTACGAGCAGTACTTC. This translates into CASAPGTGTYEQYF.